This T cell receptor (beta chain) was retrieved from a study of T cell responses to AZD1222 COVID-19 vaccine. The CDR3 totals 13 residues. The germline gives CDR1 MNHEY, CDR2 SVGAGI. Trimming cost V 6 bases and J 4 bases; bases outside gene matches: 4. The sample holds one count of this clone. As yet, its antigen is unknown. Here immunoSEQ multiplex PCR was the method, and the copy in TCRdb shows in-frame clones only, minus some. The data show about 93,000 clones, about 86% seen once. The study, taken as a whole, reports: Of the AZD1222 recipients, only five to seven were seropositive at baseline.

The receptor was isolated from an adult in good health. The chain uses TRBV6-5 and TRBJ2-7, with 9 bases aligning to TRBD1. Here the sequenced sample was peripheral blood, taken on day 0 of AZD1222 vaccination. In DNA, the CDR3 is TGTGCCAGCAGGCCGGGACAGGGTTACGAGCAGTACTTC. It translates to CASRPGQGYEQYF.